A single sample gave rise to the 27 T cell receptor beta chains below, sequenced in a study of beta chain features in type 1 diabetes. Broader study findings: TCRB CDR3s from Type 1 diabetes patients were moderately but significantly shorter in all four CD4+ subsets.

Expressed TCRB transcripts were sequenced because the entire RNA isolate underwent reverse transcription. The table came from immunoSEQ multiplex PCR; TCRdb's copy has only in-frame clones and leaves some out. The table has roughly 50,000 clones, 35% to 50% seen once. These TCRs' antigens remain unknown. Sequencing was performed on Tregs from blood. The receptors come from a man aged 30 to 45 with type 1 diabetes.

This clone was counted only a few times. V gene TRBV18 combines with J gene TRBJ1-4; 7 bases are shared with TRBD1. The V gene end was trimmed by 3 bases and the J gene end by 5 bases; junction bases not matched to a gene: 3. CDR3 size: 14 residues. The germline V gene encodes CDR1 KGHSH and CDR2 LQKENI. The chain's CDR3 is CASSPGQANEKLFF. The CDR3, as DNA: TGTGCCAGCTCACCCGGACAGGCAAATGAAAAACTGTTTTTT.

This clone was seen more than once but under ten times. The rearrangement joins TRBV19 to TRBJ2-7, with D tentatively TRBD2 (5 bases). This CDR3 has 17 residues. Germline V CDR1 and CDR2: LNHDA, SQIVND (reference sequence). The V and J ends lost 4 bases and 3 bases respectively, with 22 bases between them. CDR3: CASSTAPDGIVFYEQYF. CDR3 nucleotides: TGTGCCAGTAGTACCGCCCCAGACGGGATTGTCTTCTACGAGCAGTACTTC.

The chain employs TRBV5-6 and TRBJ1-2; no definite D call. CDR3 length: 13 residues. The germline V gene encodes CDR1 SGHDT and CDR2 YYEEEE. V was cut by 0 bases and J by 8 bases, with 11 bases left in between. CDR3 residues: CASSLGQRGGYTF. CDR3 nucleotide sequence: TGTGCCAGCAGCTTGGGGCAGCGAGGAGGCTACACCTTC.

The chain employs TRBV5-1 and TRBJ2-7; D remains ambiguous. Germline CDR1 is SGHRS and CDR2 is YFSETQ. Trimming left V 5 bases short and J 0 bases short, with 15 bases between. The CDR3 consists of 15 residues. The CDR3 protein is CASSLDPRGSYEQYF. The DNA for the CDR3 is TGCGCCAGCAGTCTCGATCCGCGCGGCTCCTACGAGCAGTACTTC.

In this sample, this clone turned up a few times. This chain links TRBV28 with TRBJ2-1, with D possibly matching TRBD2 (5 bases). V lost 5 bases, J lost 1 base, and 9 bases lay in between. Germline V lookup: CDR1 MDHEN, CDR2 SYDVKM. The CDR3 is 14 residues long. The CDR3 reads CASSPPGSYNEQFF. DNA for the CDR3: TGTGCCAGCAGTCCCCCGGGGTCCTACAATGAGCAGTTCTTC. Combining the CDR3 with reference TRBV28 and TRBJ2-1 gives the whole variable domain DVKVTQSSRYLVKRTGEKVFLECVQDMDHENMFWYRQDPGLGLRLIYFSYDVKMKEKGDIPEGYSVSREKKERFSLILESASTNQTSMYLCASSPPGSYNEQFFGPGTRLTVL.

This clone has a handful of counts. This sequence joins TRBV18 and TRBJ1-5, with D unresolved. V lost 4 bases and J 7 bases, leaving 11 bases between the germline ends. Per the germline V gene, CDR1 is KGHSH and CDR2 is LQKENI. The CDR3 sequence is 13 residues long. The CDR3 spells CASSLEESQPQHF. CDR3 nucleotides: TGTGCCAGCTCACTGGAGGAAAGCCAGCCCCAGCATTTT.

This clone was seen only a few times. The chain recombines TRBV23-1 with TRBJ2-1, with D possibly being TRBD1 (6 bases). TRBV23-1 is assigned to the ORF class and has an uncertain function. The CDR3 is 16 residues long. The V end was cut by 1 base, the J end by 9 bases, with 19 bases between. CDR3 residues: CASSQYRDKAAGEQFF. CDR3 DNA: TGCGCCAGCAGTCAATATAGGGACAAGGCGGCGGGTGAGCAGTTCTTC.

The table lists this clone with a few counts. The chain is built from TRBV18 and TRBJ1-2, with D possibly matching TRBD1 (5 bases). CDR1 is KGHSH and CDR2 is LQKENI in the germline V gene. The CDR3 spans 14 residues. Trimming took 3 bases from V and 8 from J, leaving 16 bases between them. CDR3 DNA sequence: TGTGCCAGCTCACCTACGACAGTCGGTTGGGGCTACACCTTC. Its protein is CASSPTTVGWGYTF.

This clone was detected only a few times. The V gene is TRBV5-1, the J gene TRBJ1-1; 9 bases are shared with TRBD1. Trimming removed 4 bases from V and 5 bases from J; junction bases left unmatched: 9. The CDR3 is 15 amino acids. The germline V gene has CDR1 SGHRS and CDR2 YFSETQ. For the CDR3, the DNA is TGCGCCAGCAGCCTGACAGGGGGTGGTGGGACTGAAGCTTTCTTT. It is translated as CASSLTGGGGTEAFF.

The chain employs TRBV19 and TRBJ2-1; TRBD1 might be the D (6 bases). Germline CDR1 reads LNHDA; CDR2 reads SQIVND (reference sequence). The V end lost 4 bases, the J end lost 2 bases, and 15 bases lay between the germline ends. This CDR3 has 16 residues. The CDR3 region is CASSTGSDRTYNEQFF. The DNA of the CDR3 is TGTGCCAGTAGTACTGGATCCGACAGGACCTACAATGAGCAGTTCTTC.

A single count supports this clone. The rearrangement joins TRBV11-3 to TRBJ2-1; D perhaps matches TRBD2 (6 bases). CDR1 is SGHNT, CDR2 YENEEA, per germline. The V end was cut by 1 base, the J end by 0 bases, with 10 bases between. This CDR3 is 16 amino acids long. The CDR3 region is CASSLGAGRSYNEQFF. For the CDR3, the DNA is TGTGCCAGCAGCTTAGGGGCGGGACGCTCCTACAATGAGCAGTTCTTC.

This clone has a handful of counts. The genes are TRBV27 and TRBJ2-7; the D gene is possibly TRBD2 (6 bases). CDR3 size: 15 residues. Trimming stripped 7 bases from V and 5 bases from J, with 21 bases between. Germline V CDR1 and CDR2: MNHEY, SMNVEV (reference sequence). CDR3 DNA sequence: TGTGCCAGCAACCAACTAGGGGCGGGGTTGGACGAGCAGTACTTC. The encoded protein is CASNQLGAGLDEQYF.

V is TRBV27 and J is TRBJ1-2; 8 bases are shared with TRBD1. The germline CDR1 and CDR2 sequences are MNHEY and SMNVEV (reference sequence). Trimming at V came to 6 bases and at J to 6 bases, leaving 6 bases not matched to a gene. There are 13 residues in the CDR3. The CDR3 DNA reads TGTGCCAGCAGGCCGGGACAGGTTGATGGCTACACCTTC. Protein sequence: CASRPGQVDGYTF.

The sample holds a few counts of this clone. The V call is TRBV7-2, the J call TRBJ1-5; TRBD1 is a possible D gene (6 bases). Germline V gives CDR1 SGHTA, CDR2 FQGNSA. The CDR3 runs 15 residues. Trimming took 5 bases from V and 6 from J, leaving 17 bases between them. Here the CDR3 reads CASSDQGGVSQPQHF. The CDR3 DNA reads as TGTGCCAGCAGCGACCAAGGGGGGGTTAGTCAGCCCCAGCATTTT.

The genes are TRBV28 and TRBJ2-1; 8 nucleotides align to TRBD2. Per germline, CDR1 MDHEN and CDR2 SYDVKM. V lost 6 bases to trimming and J lost 7 bases; unmatched junction nucleotides: 2. The CDR3 is 12 residues long. The CDR3: CASSTSGNEQFF. CDR3 bases: TGTGCCAGCAGCACTAGCGGAAATGAGCAGTTCTTC.

The chain joins TRBV27 to TRBJ2-5; 8 bases are a match to TRBD2. Germline CDR1 is MNHEY and CDR2 is SMNVEV (reference sequence). This CDR3 has 15 amino acids. V shed 4 bases and J 4 bases; nucleotides not matched to a gene: 8. Here the CDR3 DNA reads TGTGCCAGCAGTTCCGGGACTAGAACTCGAGAGACCCAGTACTTC. This codes for CASSSGTRTRETQYF.

This chain uses TRBV5-1 with TRBJ2-2, with TRBD2 matching 7 bases. This CDR3 is 16 amino acids long. The J segment lost 6 bases and the V segment lost 4 bases, leaving 12 bases of the junction unmatched. Germline CDR1 reads SGHRS; CDR2 reads YFSETQ. CDR3 sequence reads: CASSLGTIQAPGELFF. The CDR3 coding sequence is TGCGCCAGCAGCCTAGGGACTATTCAGGCCCCCGGGGAGCTGTTTTTT.

The table lists this clone with a few counts. The CDR3 region has the DNA TGTGCCAGCTCACTCTCAGGGGGCGATGGCTACACCTTC. It encodes CASSLSGGDGYTF. This rearrangement joins TRBV18 to TRBJ1-2; 8 bases fit TRBD1. Per the germline V gene, CDR1 is KGHSH and CDR2 is LQKENI. CDR3 length equals 13 residues. V was clipped by 4 bases and J by 6 bases; unmatched bases: 4.

The J gene is TRBJ2-7, the V gene TRBV11-1, with 9 bases matching TRBD1. The CDR3 contains 12 residues. After removal of 6 bases from V and 6 bases from J, the junction contained 3 bases not matched to a gene. Germline CDR1 is SGHAT and CDR2 is FQDESV (reference sequence). CDR3 amino acids: CASSRTGVEQYF. The CDR3 DNA is TGTGCCAGCAGTCGGACAGGGGTCGAGCAGTACTTC.

This clone was counted between two and nine times. The chain employs TRBV6-5 and TRBJ1-2; 8 bases map to TRBD1. Trimming cost V 6 bases and J 3 bases; bases outside gene matches: 3. CDR1 and CDR2 from the germline V gene are MNHEY and SVGAGI. The CDR3 has 13 amino acids. CDR3 in amino acids: CASRMDRDYGYTF. CDR3 DNA: TGTGCCAGCAGAATGGACAGGGACTATGGCTACACCTTC.

The rearrangement uses TRBV11-3 and TRBJ2-1, with TRBD2 identical over 7 bases. The CDR3 spans 14 residues. CDR1 and CDR2 from the germline V gene are SGHNT and YENEEA. V trimming: 5 bases; J trimming: 0 bases; junction bases outside the gene matches: 1. The CDR3 is CASSPGGSYNEQFF. In nucleotides, the CDR3 is TGTGCCAGCAGCCCGGGGGGCTCCTACAATGAGCAGTTCTTC.

V is TRBV19 and J is TRBJ1-3; 7 nucleotides match TRBD1. With 4 bases clipped from V and 2 bases from J, the junction kept 8 bases outside the gene matches. Germline V gene data show CDR1 as LNHDA and CDR2 as SQIVND (reference sequence). The CDR3 has 16 amino acids. CDR3: CASSNIGTGAGNTIYF. CDR3 nucleotides: TGTGCCAGTAGTAATATTGGAACAGGGGCTGGAAACACCATATATTTT.

This clone was seen more than once but under ten times. This rearrangement joins TRBV28 to TRBJ1-5; no clear D. The CDR3 spans 13 residues. Trimming cost V 3 bases and J 7 bases, with 10 bases left between them. Germline V gives CDR1 MDHEN, CDR2 SYDVKM. CDR3 DNA: TGTGCCAGCAGTTTCCACCCCAGACAGCCCCAGCATTTT. It yields the protein CASSFHPRQPQHF.

The V call is TRBV5-4, the J call TRBJ2-7, with D possibly TRBD2 on 6 matching bases. The germline gives CDR1 SGHNT, CDR2 YYREEE (reference sequence). V dropped 4 bases and J dropped 4 bases, with 18 bases sitting between them. CDR3 length equals 15 residues. CDR3 DNA: TGTGCCAGCAGCCCTGGGTTTGGCGGGACGTACGAGCAGTACTTC. The encoded protein is CASSPGFGGTYEQYF.

This clone was counted between two and nine times. The chain recombines TRBV19 with TRBJ2-1, with TRBD1 matching over 8 bases. The V gene's germline CDR1 is LNHDA and CDR2 SQIVND (reference sequence). There are 16 residues in the CDR3. After removal of 5 bases from V and 0 bases from J, the junction contained 6 bases not matched to a gene. The CDR3 DNA reads as TGTGCCAGTAGTCTCCGGACAGGGAGCTCCTACAATGAGCAGTTCTTC. It is translated as CASSLRTGSSYNEQFF. Full variable domain (missing parts from reference TRBV19 and TRBJ2-1): DGGITQSPKYLFRKEGQNVTLSCEQNLNHDAMYWYRQDPGQGLRLIYYSQIVNDFQKGDIAEGYSVSREKKESFPLTVTSAQKNPTAFYLCASSLRTGSSYNEQFFGPGTRLTVL.

There are a few counts of this clone. The chain is built from TRBV29-1 and TRBJ2-3; a weak D match, TRBD2 (5 bases). V was trimmed by 6 bases and J by 5 bases, leaving 15 bases between them. CDR1 is SQVTM and CDR2 is ANQGSEA in the germline V gene. This CDR3 comprises 13 residues. In DNA, the CDR3 is TGCAGCGTAGGAGCGAGTACTAGAGATACGCAGTATTTT. Encoded protein: CSVGASTRDTQYF.

CDR3 protein: CASLREVFQETQYF. In nucleotides, the CDR3 is TGTGCCAGCCTCCGGGAGGTCTTCCAAGAGACCCAGTACTTC. The genes are TRBV2 and TRBJ2-5, with 7 bases identical to TRBD2. CDR1 and CDR2 (germline): SNHLY, FYNNEI. V was clipped by 8 bases and J by 1 base; unmatched bases: 7. The CDR3 has 14 residues.